Following are 5 T cell receptor gamma chains from one sample sequenced in a study of human gamma delta and Vdelta1 T cells. TCRdb re-called the PCR reads through CATT. The sample has fewer than 3,000 gamma-chain clones, around 5% seen once. The specimen sequenced was naive CD27+ Vdelta1 gamma-delta T cells from blood. These receptors were collected from a human donor in good health.

This clone is large (0.1 to 1%) within its sample. The chain links TRGV5 to TRGJ1 or TRGJ2. V shed 0 bases, J shed 7 bases, and the junction held 6 bases outside the gene matches. Germline V CDR1 and CDR2: VINAFY, YDVSNSKD. The CDR3 is made up of 13 amino acids. CDR3 in DNA: TGTGCCACCTGGGACAGGCCTCGCTATAAGAAACTCTTT. Translation gives CATWDRPRYKKLF.

Only a few counts were recorded for this clone. The amino acid sequence in TCRdb belongs to a much larger clone and departs from this DNA's translation at residue 7, likely a sequencing read error; the sequence shown is translated from the DNA. V and J are TRGV5 and TRGJ1 or TRGJ2. There are 13 residues in the CDR3. V lost 3 bases and J lost 6; bases outside the gene matches: 8. Looked up from germline, CDR1 is VINAFY and CDR2 is YDVSNSKD. Here the CDR3 reads CATWDGASYKKLF. The CDR3 nucleotides read TGTGCCACCTGGGACGGGGCCTCTTATAAGAAACTCTTT.

This chain links TRGV8 with TRGJ1 or TRGJ2. Looked up from germline, CDR1 is VENAVY and CDR2 is YDSYNSRV. The CDR3 contains 13 residues. Germline trimming cut 9 bases from V and 8 bases from J; bases unmatched to any gene: 16. CDR3 sequence: CATNFTGKDKKLF. The CDR3 DNA reads TGTGCCACCAACTTTACAGGGAAAGATAAGAAACTCTTT.

This clone appeared a few times. V gene TRGV9 combines with J gene TRGJ1 or TRGJ2. CDR3 length: 10 residues. V trimming: 11 bases; J trimming: 6 bases; junction bases outside the gene matches: 7. CDR1 and CDR2 from the germline V gene are GITISATS and ISYDGTV (reference sequence). Written as DNA, the CDR3 is TGTGCCTCTTTAATTTATAAGAAACTCTTT. Amino acids: CASLIYKKLF.

As to this clone: TCRdb's entry gives the protein of a much larger clone, which mismatches this DNA's translation at residue 8, likely from a read error; the protein reported here is translated from the DNA. This chain links TRGV2 with TRGJ1 or TRGJ2. The CDR3 has 13 residues. In germline, CDR1 is EGSNGY, CDR2 YDSYNSKV. V shed 0 bases and J 5 bases; nucleotides not matched to a gene: 4. The CDR3 coding sequence is TGTGCCACCTGGGACGGGCTCGATTATAAGAAACTCTTT. Protein: CATWDGLDYKKLF.